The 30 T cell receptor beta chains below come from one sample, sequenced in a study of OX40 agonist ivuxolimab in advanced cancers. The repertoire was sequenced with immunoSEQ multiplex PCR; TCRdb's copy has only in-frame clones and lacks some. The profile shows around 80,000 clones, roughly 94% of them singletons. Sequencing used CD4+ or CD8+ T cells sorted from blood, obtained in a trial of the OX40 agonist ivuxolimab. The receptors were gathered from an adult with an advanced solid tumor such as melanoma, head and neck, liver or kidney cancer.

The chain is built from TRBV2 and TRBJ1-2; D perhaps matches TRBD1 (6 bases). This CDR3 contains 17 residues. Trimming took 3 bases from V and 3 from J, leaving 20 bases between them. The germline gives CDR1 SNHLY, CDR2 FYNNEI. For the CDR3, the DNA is TGTGCCAGCAGTGAGACGTCCGAGAACAGGGCGGACTATGGCTACACCTTC. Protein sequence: CASSETSENRADYGYTF. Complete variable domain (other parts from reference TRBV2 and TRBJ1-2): EPEVTQTPSHQVTQMGQEVILRCVPISNHLYFYWYRQILGQKVEFLVSFYNNEISEKSEIFDDQFSVERPDGSNFTLKIRSTKLEDSAMYFCASSETSENRADYGYTFGSGTRLTVV.

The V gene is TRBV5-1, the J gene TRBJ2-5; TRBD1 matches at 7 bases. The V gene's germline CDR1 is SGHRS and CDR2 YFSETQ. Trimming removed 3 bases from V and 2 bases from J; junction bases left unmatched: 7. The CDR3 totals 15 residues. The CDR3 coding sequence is TGCGCCAGCAGCTCAGAGGACAGGCCTCAAGAGACCCAGTACTTC. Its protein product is CASSSEDRPQETQYF.

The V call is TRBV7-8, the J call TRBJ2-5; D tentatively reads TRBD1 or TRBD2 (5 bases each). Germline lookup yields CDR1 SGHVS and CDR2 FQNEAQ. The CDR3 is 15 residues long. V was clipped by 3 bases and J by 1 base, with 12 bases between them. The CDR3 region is CASSLELRGQETQYF. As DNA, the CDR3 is TGTGCCAGCAGCTTGGAGTTGAGGGGCCAAGAGACCCAGTACTTC. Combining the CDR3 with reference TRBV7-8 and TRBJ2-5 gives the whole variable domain GAGVSQSPRYKVAKRGQDVALRCDPISGHVSLFWYQQALGQGPEFLTYFQNEAQLDKSGLPSDRFFAERPEGSVSTLKIQRTQQEDSAVYLCASSLELRGQETQYFGPGTRLLVL.

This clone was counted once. In DNA form, the CDR3 reads TGTGCCAGCAGCTTACAGAGCCTGAACACTGAAGCTTTCTTT. This encodes CASSLQSLNTEAFF. The chain carries TRBV13 and TRBJ1-1, with D uncertain. Trimming removed 2 bases from V and 0 bases from J, with 7 bases in between. Per the germline V gene, CDR1 is PRHDT and CDR2 is FYEKMQ (reference sequence). CDR3 length: 14 residues.

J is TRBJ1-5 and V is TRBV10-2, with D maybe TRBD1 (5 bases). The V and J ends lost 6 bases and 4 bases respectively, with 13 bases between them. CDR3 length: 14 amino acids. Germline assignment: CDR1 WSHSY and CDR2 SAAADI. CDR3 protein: CASSEDRANQPQHF. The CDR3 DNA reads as TGCGCCAGCAGCGAAGACAGAGCGAATCAGCCCCAGCATTTT.

The CDR3 coding sequence is TGTGCCAGCAGTTCCGGGACTAGCGGGTTCCTTGGGCAGTTCTTC. Protein: CASSSGTSGFLGQFF. This sequence joins TRBV27 and TRBJ2-1; 12 bases map to TRBD2. Trimming removed 4 bases from V and 12 bases from J; junction bases left unmatched: 10. This CDR3 comprises 15 residues. Germline CDR1 and CDR2: MNHEY and SMNVEV (reference sequence).

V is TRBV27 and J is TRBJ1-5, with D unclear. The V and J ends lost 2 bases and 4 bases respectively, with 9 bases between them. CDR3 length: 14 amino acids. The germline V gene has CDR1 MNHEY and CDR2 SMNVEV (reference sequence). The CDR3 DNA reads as TGTGCCAGCAGTTTAGCGACGGGAAATCAGCCCCAGCATTTT. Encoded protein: CASSLATGNQPQHF.

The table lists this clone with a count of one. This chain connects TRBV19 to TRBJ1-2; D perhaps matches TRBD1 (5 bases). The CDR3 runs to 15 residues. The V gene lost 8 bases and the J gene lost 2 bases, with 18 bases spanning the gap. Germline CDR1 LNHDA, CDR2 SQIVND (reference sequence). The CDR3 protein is CASPIVGTGNYGYTF. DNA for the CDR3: TGTGCCAGTCCGATTGTCGGGACGGGCAACTATGGCTACACCTTC.

DNA for the CDR3: TGTGCCAGCAGTGAAGTTGTAAGGACAGGGGCGGGCTATGGCTACACCTTC. It encodes CASSEVVRTGAGYGYTF. The chain joins TRBV2 to TRBJ1-2, with TRBD1 matching 9 bases. There are 17 residues in the CDR3. Losses at the gene ends were 1 base for V and 4 bases for J; bases not matched to a gene: 10. Looked up from germline, CDR1 is SNHLY and CDR2 is FYNNEI.

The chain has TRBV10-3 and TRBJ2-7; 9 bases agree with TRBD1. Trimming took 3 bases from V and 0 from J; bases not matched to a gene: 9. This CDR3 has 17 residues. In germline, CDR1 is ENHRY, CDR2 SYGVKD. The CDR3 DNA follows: TGTGCCATCAGTGACCCCCTCCGGGACAGGGCCTCCTACGAGCAGTACTTC. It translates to CAISDPLRDRASYEQYF.

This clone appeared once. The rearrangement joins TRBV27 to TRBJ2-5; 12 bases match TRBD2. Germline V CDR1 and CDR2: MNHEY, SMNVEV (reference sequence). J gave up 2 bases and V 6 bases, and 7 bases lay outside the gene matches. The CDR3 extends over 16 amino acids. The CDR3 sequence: CASRLAGGLLQETQYF. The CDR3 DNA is TGTGCCAGCAGACTAGCGGGGGGCCTACTACAAGAGACCCAGTACTTC.

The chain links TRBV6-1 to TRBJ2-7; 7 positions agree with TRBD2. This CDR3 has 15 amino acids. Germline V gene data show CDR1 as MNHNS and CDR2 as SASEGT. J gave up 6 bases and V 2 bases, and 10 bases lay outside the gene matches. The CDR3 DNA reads TGTGCCAGCAGTGAACTCGTGGGACTAACCGGCGAGCAGTACTTC. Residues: CASSELVGLTGEQYF.

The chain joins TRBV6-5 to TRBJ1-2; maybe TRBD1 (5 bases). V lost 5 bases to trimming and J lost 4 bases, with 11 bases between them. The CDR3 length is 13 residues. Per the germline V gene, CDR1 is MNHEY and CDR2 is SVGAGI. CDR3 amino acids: CASSPTDIYGYTF. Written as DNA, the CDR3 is TGTGCCAGCAGTCCGACAGACATCTATGGCTACACCTTC.

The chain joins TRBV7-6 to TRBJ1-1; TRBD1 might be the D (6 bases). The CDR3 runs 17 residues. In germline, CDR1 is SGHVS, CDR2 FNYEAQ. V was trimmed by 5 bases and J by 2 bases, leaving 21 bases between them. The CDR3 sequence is CASSASQGPPLNTEAFF. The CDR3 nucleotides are TGTGCCAGCAGCGCGAGTCAGGGGCCGCCCCTTAACACTGAAGCTTTCTTT.

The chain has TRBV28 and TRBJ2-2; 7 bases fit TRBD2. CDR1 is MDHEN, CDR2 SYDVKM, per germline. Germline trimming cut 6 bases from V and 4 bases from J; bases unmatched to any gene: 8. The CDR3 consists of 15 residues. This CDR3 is CASRGETSSTGELFF. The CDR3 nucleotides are TGTGCCAGCAGGGGGGAGACTAGCAGCACCGGGGAGCTGTTTTTT.

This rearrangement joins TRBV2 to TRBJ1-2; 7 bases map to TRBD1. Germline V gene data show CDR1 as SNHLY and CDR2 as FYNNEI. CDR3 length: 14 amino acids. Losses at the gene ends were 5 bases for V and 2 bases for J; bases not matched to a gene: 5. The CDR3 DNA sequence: TGTGCCAGCAGTTGGGTACAGGGGAACTATGGCTACACCTTC. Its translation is CASSWVQGNYGYTF.

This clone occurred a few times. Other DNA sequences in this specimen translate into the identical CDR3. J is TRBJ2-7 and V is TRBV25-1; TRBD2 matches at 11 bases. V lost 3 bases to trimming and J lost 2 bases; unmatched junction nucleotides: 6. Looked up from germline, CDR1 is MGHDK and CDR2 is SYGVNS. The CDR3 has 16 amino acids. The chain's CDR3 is CASSDPSGGTPYEQYF. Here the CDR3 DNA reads TGTGCCAGCAGTGACCCTAGCGGGGGGACCCCCTACGAGCAGTACTTC.

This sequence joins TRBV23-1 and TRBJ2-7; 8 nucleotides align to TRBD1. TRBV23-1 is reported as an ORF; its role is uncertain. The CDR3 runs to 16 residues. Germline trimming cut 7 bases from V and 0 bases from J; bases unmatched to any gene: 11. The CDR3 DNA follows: TGCGCCAGCACCCGAAGTCAGGGGGCTGGCTCCTACGAGCAGTACTTC. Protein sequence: CASTRSQGAGSYEQYF.

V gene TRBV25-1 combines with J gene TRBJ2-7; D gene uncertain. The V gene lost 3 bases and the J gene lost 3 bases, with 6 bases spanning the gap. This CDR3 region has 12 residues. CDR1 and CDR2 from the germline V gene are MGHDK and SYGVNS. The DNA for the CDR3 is TGTGCCAGCAGTGAGGGTCTCTACGAGCAGTACTTC. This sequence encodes CASSEGLYEQYF.

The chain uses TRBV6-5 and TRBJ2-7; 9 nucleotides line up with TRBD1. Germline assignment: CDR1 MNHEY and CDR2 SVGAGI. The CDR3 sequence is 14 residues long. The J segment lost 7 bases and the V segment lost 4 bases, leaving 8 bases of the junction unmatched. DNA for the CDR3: TGTGCCAGCAGTTCCGGGACAGGGAATCGTGAGCAGTACTTC. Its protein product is CASSSGTGNREQYF.

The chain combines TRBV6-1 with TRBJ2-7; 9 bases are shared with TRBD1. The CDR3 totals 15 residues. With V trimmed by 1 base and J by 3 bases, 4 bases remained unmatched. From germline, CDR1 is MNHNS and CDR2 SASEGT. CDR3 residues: CASSEGRTGDYEQYF. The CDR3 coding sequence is TGTGCCAGCAGTGAAGGTAGGACAGGGGACTACGAGCAGTACTTC.

The CDR3 DNA reads as TGTGCCAGCAGCTTCCCTGCTACCTACGAGCAGTACTTC. It is translated as CASSFPATYEQYF. The genes are TRBV7-9 and TRBJ2-7; D remains unclear. The CDR3 extends over 13 amino acids. The germline V and J ends were trimmed by 3 bases and 2 bases, with 8 bases remaining between them. Germline values: CDR1 SEHNR, CDR2 FQNEAQ (reference sequence).

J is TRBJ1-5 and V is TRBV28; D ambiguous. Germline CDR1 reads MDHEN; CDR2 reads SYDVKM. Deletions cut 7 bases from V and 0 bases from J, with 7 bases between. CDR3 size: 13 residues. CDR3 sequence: CASNRDSNQPQHF. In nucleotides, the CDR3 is TGTGCCAGCAACCGGGATAGCAATCAGCCCCAGCATTTT.

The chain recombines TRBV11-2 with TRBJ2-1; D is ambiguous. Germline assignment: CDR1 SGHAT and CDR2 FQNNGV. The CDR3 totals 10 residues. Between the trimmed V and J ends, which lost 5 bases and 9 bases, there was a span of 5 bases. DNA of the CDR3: TGTGCCAGCAGCATCAGTGAGCAGTTCTTC. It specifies CASSISEQFF. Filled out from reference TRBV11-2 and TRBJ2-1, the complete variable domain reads EAGVAQSPRYKIIEKRQSVAFWCNPISGHATLYWYQQILGQGPKLLIQFQNNGVVDDSQLPKDRFSAERLKGVDSTLKIQPAKLEDSAVYLCASSISEQFFGPGTRLTVL.

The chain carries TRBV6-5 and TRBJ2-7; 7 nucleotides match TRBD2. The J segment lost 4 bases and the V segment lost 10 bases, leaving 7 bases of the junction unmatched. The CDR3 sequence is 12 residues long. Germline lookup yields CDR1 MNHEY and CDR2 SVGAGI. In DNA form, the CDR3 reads TGTGCCACCCTATTGGGAGGGTACGAGCAGTACTTC. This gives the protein CATLLGGYEQYF.

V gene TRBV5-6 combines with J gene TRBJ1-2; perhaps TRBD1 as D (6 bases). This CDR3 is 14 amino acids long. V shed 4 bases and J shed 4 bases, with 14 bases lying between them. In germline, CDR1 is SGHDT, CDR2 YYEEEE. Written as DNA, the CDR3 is TGTGCCAGCAGCCGACGGACAGAACTCTATGGCTACACCTTC. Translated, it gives CASSRRTELYGYTF.

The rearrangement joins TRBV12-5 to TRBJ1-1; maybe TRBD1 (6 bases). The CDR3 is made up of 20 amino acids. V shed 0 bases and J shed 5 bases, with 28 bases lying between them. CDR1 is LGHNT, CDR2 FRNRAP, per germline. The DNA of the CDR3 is TGTGCTAGTGGTTTGGTACGTGGGACTCGGACAGCCCAAGGGGGTACTGAAGCTTTCTTT. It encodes CASGLVRGTRTAQGGTEAFF. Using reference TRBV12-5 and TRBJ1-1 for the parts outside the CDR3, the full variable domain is DARVTQTPRHKVTEMGQEVTMRCQPILGHNTVFWYRQTMMQGLELLAYFRNRAPLDDSGMPKDRFSAEMPDATLATLKIQPSEPRDSAVYFCASGLVRGTRTAQGGTEAFFGQGTRLTVV.

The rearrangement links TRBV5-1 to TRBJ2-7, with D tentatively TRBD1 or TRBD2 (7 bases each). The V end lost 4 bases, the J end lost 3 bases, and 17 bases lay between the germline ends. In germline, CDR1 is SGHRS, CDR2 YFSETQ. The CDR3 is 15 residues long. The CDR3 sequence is CASSSGTDLYYEQYF. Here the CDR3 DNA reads TGCGCCAGCAGCAGCGGGACAGACCTTTACTACGAGCAGTACTTC.

The CDR3 nucleotides read TGTGCCAGCAGCTTTGACCCCGGAACAAACACTGAAGCTTTCTTT. Translation gives CASSFDPGTNTEAFF. This rearrangement joins TRBV5-6 to TRBJ1-1; D call uncertain. Germline lookup yields CDR1 SGHDT and CDR2 YYEEEE. Trimming pared 2 bases from V and 2 bases from J, leaving 13 bases between. The CDR3 totals 15 residues.

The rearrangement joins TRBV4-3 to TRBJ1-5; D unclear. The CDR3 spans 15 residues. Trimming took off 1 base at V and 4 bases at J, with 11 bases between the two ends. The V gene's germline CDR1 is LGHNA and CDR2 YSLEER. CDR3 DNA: TGCGCCAGCAGCCAAGGAATCGCCGTGAATCAGCCCCAGCATTTT. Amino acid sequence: CASSQGIAVNQPQHF.